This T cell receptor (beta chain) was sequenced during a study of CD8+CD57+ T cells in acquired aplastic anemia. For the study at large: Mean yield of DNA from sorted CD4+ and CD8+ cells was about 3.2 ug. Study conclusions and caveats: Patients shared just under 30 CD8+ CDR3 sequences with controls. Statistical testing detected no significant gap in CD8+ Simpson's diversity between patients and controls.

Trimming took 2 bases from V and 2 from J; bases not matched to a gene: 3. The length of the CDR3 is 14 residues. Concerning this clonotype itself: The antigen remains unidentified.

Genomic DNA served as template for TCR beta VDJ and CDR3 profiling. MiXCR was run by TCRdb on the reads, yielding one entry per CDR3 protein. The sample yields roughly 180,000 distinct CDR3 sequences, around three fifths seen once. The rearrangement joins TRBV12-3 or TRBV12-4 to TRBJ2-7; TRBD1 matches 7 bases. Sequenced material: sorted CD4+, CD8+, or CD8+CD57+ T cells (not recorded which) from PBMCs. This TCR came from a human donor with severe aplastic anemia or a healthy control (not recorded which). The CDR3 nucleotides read TGTGCCAGCAGTTTAAGGGACAGTACCTACGAGCAGTACTTC. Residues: CASSLRDSTYEQYF.